One sample yielded the 6 T cell receptor beta chains listed below, sequenced in a study of T-cell reconstitution after alpha-beta-depleted transplantation in children. It was with unique molecular identifiers that the TCRbeta library was prepared. TCRdb passed the PCR reads through MiXCR, listing each CDR3 protein once. The table lists 440,000 or so distinct CDR3 sequences, approximately 10% of them singletons. The sequencing here drew on PBMCs from the stem cell graft donor, taken from the stem cell graft. The receptors stem from a human donor who donated a stem cell graft to a child with acute myeloid leukemia.

This clonotype was observed a handful of times. The chain recombines TRBV20-1 with TRBJ2-2; 11 bases map to TRBD1. The CDR3 has 17 amino acids. Trimming removed 0 bases from V and 4 bases from J; junction bases left unmatched: 7. Per germline, CDR1 DFQATT and CDR2 SNEGSKA (reference sequence). CDR3 amino acids: CSARDPDRGHSTGELFF. The CDR3 DNA is TGCAGTGCTAGAGATCCGGACAGGGGGCATAGCACCGGGGAGCTGTTTTTT.

This clonotype has a handful of counts. This chain joins TRBV9 and TRBJ2-3; 9 positions match TRBD2. The CDR3 contains 13 residues. The germline V gene has CDR1 SGDLS and CDR2 YYNGEE. J lost 9 bases, V lost 3 bases, and 5 bases had no gene match. CDR3: CASSGGGVSTQYF. The CDR3 DNA is TGTGCCAGCAGCGGCGGGGGGGTGTCGACGCAGTATTTT.

This chain joins TRBV20-1 and TRBJ1-1; the D is unclear. The germline gives CDR1 DFQATT, CDR2 SNEGSKA (reference sequence). The CDR3 is 15 amino acids. V was trimmed by 2 bases and J by 0 bases, leaving 13 bases between them. CDR3 residues: CSARPYTGMNTEAFF. The CDR3 DNA follows: TGCAGTGCTAGACCGTACACGGGTATGAACACTGAAGCTTTCTTT.

V usage is TRBV6-5 and J usage is TRBJ1-2; D unresolved. V was pared by 4 bases and J by 0 bases, with 9 bases between. CDR1 and CDR2 from the germline V gene are MNHEY and SVGAGI. The CDR3 is made up of 14 amino acids. The CDR3, as DNA: TGTGCCAGCAGTTCCCCCACCCCTAACTATGGCTACACCTTC. It specifies CASSSPTPNYGYTF.

Details on this clonotype: This may come from a read error, since a much larger clone is one base off. The J gene is TRBJ2-3, the V gene TRBV20-1; 10 bases map to TRBD2. This CDR3 spans 15 amino acids. Germline values: CDR1 DFQATT, CDR2 SNEGSKA (reference sequence). CDR3 nucleotides: TGCTGTGCTAGACGAGCGGGAGGGGAGGCAGATACGCAGTATTTT. It encodes CCARRAGGEADTQYF.

The genes are TRBV10-3 and TRBJ2-5; 11 positions agree with TRBD2. Germline V lookup: CDR1 ENHRY, CDR2 SYGVKD. V lost 10 bases and J lost 2; bases outside the gene matches: 15. CDR3 length: 17 amino acids. The CDR3 protein is CATSRMGASGGQETQYF. Written as DNA, the CDR3 is TGTGCCACCAGCCGAATGGGGGCTAGCGGGGGGCAAGAGACCCAGTACTTC.